Presented here are 5 T cell receptor beta chains from one specimen sequenced in a study of shared clonotypes between healthy human individuals. Clones were read by immunoSEQ multiplex PCR, and TCRdb kept only the in-frame ones, dropping some. The table lists some 2.3 million clones, about 92% of them singletons. Material for sequencing was naive CD4+ T cells from PBMCs. As for subset: CD45RA+ positively selected. Receptors originate from a young man in good health. Some clones in this sample may be carry-over from other donors' samples.

The chain joins TRBV18 to TRBJ2-2, with D possibly TRBD1 on 6 matching bases. The germline V and J ends were trimmed by 2 bases and 6 bases, with 10 bases remaining between them. The CDR3 runs to 14 residues. Germline CDR1 reads KGHSH; CDR2 reads LQKENI. CDR3 bases: TGTGCCAGCTCACCATCCAGGACAGCCGGGGAGCTGTTTTTT. It specifies CASSPSRTAGELFF.

The chain employs TRBV19 and TRBJ2-1; 8 positions agree with TRBD2. The germline V gene has CDR1 LNHDA and CDR2 SQIVND (reference sequence). This CDR3 is 15 amino acids long. J was trimmed by 7 bases and V by 2 bases; bases with no gene match: 7. In DNA, the CDR3 is TGTGCCAGTAGTATAATCGACGGGAGGGGAAATGAGCAGTTCTTC. Its protein product is CASSIIDGRGNEQFF.

The CDR3 loop reads CASSQSSGVNQPQHF. Here the CDR3 DNA reads TGTGCCAGCAGCCAGAGCTCTGGGGTCAATCAGCCCCAGCATTTT. The rearrangement links TRBV7-9 to TRBJ1-5; D gene ambiguous. Germline lookup yields CDR1 SEHNR and CDR2 FQNEAQ (reference sequence). The CDR3 length is 15 residues. Trimming stripped 5 bases from V and 3 bases from J, with 14 bases between.

The chain uses TRBV5-1 and TRBJ2-2; weak D call: TRBD2 (5 bases). The CDR3 loop spans 14 amino acids. Between the trimmed V and J ends, which lost 7 bases and 3 bases, there was a span of 13 bases. CDR1 and CDR2 (germline): SGHRS, YFSETQ. CDR3 loop: CASRLLEDTGELFF. The CDR3 DNA reads TGCGCCAGCCGACTCCTGGAGGACACCGGGGAGCTGTTTTTT.

CDR3 nucleotide sequence: TGTGCCATCAGTGGAGAACAGCCGAACACTGAAGCTTTCTTT. It encodes CAISGEQPNTEAFF. J is TRBJ1-1 and V is TRBV10-3; D remains ambiguous. The V end was cut by 4 bases, the J end by 1 base, with 10 bases between. CDR1 and CDR2 from the germline V gene are ENHRY and SYGVKD. The CDR3 has 14 residues.